Shown below are 24 T cell receptor beta chains from a single sample sequenced in a study of T cell responses to AZD1222 COVID-19 vaccine. Some clones are missing from TCRdb's copy, which holds only in-frame ones; the method was immunoSEQ multiplex PCR. Altogether fewer than 150,000 clones are present, less than 90% being singletons, with the ten largest covering approximately 9.3%. The sequencing here drew on peripheral blood, taken on day 0 of AZD1222 vaccination. These TCRs come from an adult in good health.

J is TRBJ1-1 and V is TRBV3-1 (or the pseudogene TRBV3-2); the D is unclear. Trimming cost V 0 bases and J 7 bases, with 12 bases left between them. In germline, CDR1 is LGHDT, CDR2 YNNKEL (reference sequence). This CDR3 has 14 amino acids. Here the CDR3 reads CASSQEPERDEAFF. The CDR3, as DNA: TGTGCCAGCAGCCAAGAGCCGGAAAGGGATGAAGCTTTCTTT.

V gene TRBV7-6 combines with J gene TRBJ2-7, with TRBD2 matching over 10 bases. Trimming took 0 bases from V and 4 from J; bases not matched to a gene: 9. CDR1 and CDR2 from the germline V gene are SGHVS and FNYEAQ. This CDR3 has 17 amino acids. The CDR3 nucleotides are TGTGCCAGCAGCTTAGCCGCTAGCGGGAGCCCGCCTTACGAGCAGTACTTC. Translating gives CASSLAASGSPPYEQYF.

The chain uses TRBV18 and TRBJ1-5; 8 nucleotides match TRBD1. Germline V CDR1 and CDR2: KGHSH, LQKENI. The J segment lost 0 bases and the V segment lost 6 bases, leaving 4 bases of the junction unmatched. This CDR3 region has 15 residues. CDR3 in DNA: TGTGCCAGCTCCCGGACAGGGAATAGCAATCAGCCCCAGCATTTT. Its protein is CASSRTGNSNQPQHF.

V usage is TRBV11-2 and J usage is TRBJ2-2; D perhaps matches TRBD1 (6 bases). The CDR3 loop spans 16 amino acids. Trimming cost V 0 bases and J 6 bases, with 14 bases left between them. Germline V CDR1 and CDR2: SGHAT, FQNNGV. The CDR3 sequence is CASSLDSYRVPGELFF. The CDR3 nucleotides read TGTGCCAGCAGCTTAGATAGTTACAGGGTCCCCGGGGAGCTGTTTTTT. Full variable domain (outside the CDR3, taken from reference TRBV11-2 and TRBJ2-2): EAGVAQSPRYKIIEKRQSVAFWCNPISGHATLYWYQQILGQGPKLLIQFQNNGVVDDSQLPKDRFSAERLKGVDSTLKIQPAKLEDSAVYLCASSLDSYRVPGELFFGEGSRLTVL.

The chain employs TRBV19 and TRBJ2-2; TRBD2 matches 13 bases. The CDR3 length is 15 residues. V shed 6 bases, J shed 5 bases, and the junction held 3 bases outside the gene matches. Germline V gene lookup returns CDR1 LNHDA and CDR2 SQIVND (reference sequence). The CDR3 DNA reads as TGTGCCAGTAGGACTAGCGGGGGGAAAACCGGGGAGCTGTTTTTT. This sequence encodes CASRTSGGKTGELFF.

This chain joins TRBV9 and TRBJ1-2, with D possibly being TRBD1 (6 bases). V lost 3 bases, J lost 5 bases, and 14 bases lay in between. The CDR3 extends over 14 amino acids. Germline values: CDR1 SGDLS, CDR2 YYNGEE. The CDR3 loop reads CASSAEDSQYGYTF. CDR3 nucleotide sequence: TGTGCCAGCAGCGCTGAGGACAGCCAGTATGGCTACACCTTC.

The chain employs TRBV5-1 and TRBJ2-7, with TRBD1 as a possible D gene (6 bases). Germline V gene data show CDR1 as SGHRS and CDR2 as YFSETQ. This CDR3 is built from 14 residues. Trimming took off 4 bases at V and 7 bases at J, with 18 bases between the two ends. Here the CDR3 DNA reads TGCGCCAGCAGCCCTGCACAGGGAGAAGGAGAGCAGTACTTC. As protein: CASSPAQGEGEQYF.

Written as DNA, the CDR3 is TGCGCCAGCAGCTCGGACCGAGAGACCCAGTACTTC. This codes for CASSSDRETQYF. This sequence joins TRBV5-1 and TRBJ2-5; D not certain. In germline, CDR1 is SGHRS, CDR2 YFSETQ. V was cut by 3 bases and J by 4 bases, with 7 bases left in between. CDR3 length equals 12 residues.

This clone was counted a few times. The V gene is TRBV6-1, the J gene TRBJ1-2; the match to TRBD1 covers 7 bases. The CDR3 extends over 13 amino acids. The ends lost 3 bases at V and 6 bases at J; junction bases unmatched: 4. Germline CDR1 is MNHNS and CDR2 is SASEGT. CDR3 sequence: CASSDAGGNGYTF. CDR3 coding DNA: TGTGCCAGCAGTGACGCAGGGGGGAATGGCTACACCTTC.

This clone occurred once. The rearrangement uses TRBV30 and TRBJ1-6; possibly TRBD1 for D (6 bases). Looked up from germline, CDR1 is GTSNPN and CDR2 is SVGIG (reference sequence). The CDR3 length is 13 residues. Trimming stripped 3 bases from V and 7 bases from J, with 10 bases between. This CDR3 is CAWSLRGNSPLHF. The CDR3 DNA follows: TGTGCCTGGAGCCTAAGGGGGAATTCACCCCTCCACTTT.

This rearrangement joins TRBV29-1 to TRBJ2-7, with 12 nucleotides matching TRBD2. V gave up 3 bases and J gave up 3 bases; unmatched junction bases: 6. The CDR3 sequence is 15 residues long. Per germline, CDR1 SQVTM and CDR2 ANQGSEA. In nucleotides, the CDR3 is TGCAGCGTTGAGCTAGCGGGAGGGTCGGGCTACGAGCAGTACTTC. Residues: CSVELAGGSGYEQYF.

This chain joins TRBV19 and TRBJ1-1; no firm D call. This CDR3 contains 13 residues. Trimming stripped 5 bases from V and 3 bases from J, with 10 bases between. Germline loops: CDR1 LNHDA, CDR2 SQIVND (reference sequence). This chain's CDR3 is CASSLSRDTEAFF. The DNA for the CDR3 is TGTGCCAGTAGTTTATCTCGGGACACTGAAGCTTTCTTT.

This sequence joins TRBV30 and TRBJ1-2; D not resolved. CDR1 is GTSNPN and CDR2 is SVGIG in the germline V gene (reference sequence). The CDR3 sequence is 13 residues long. The V gene lost 1 base and the J gene lost 1 base, with 7 bases spanning the gap. CDR3 region: CAWSADRNYGYTF. The CDR3 nucleotides are TGTGCCTGGAGTGCGGACCGTAACTATGGCTACACCTTC.

This rearrangement joins TRBV7-8 to TRBJ1-5; a weak D match, TRBD1 (6 bases). Trimming stripped 4 bases from V and 12 bases from J, with 28 bases between. Germline CDR1 and CDR2: SGHVS and FQNEAQ. CDR3 length equals 17 residues. CDR3 residues: CASSSSIGGAPRQVQHF. The DNA of the CDR3 is TGTGCCAGCAGCTCGTCCATAGGGGGGGCTCCAAGACAGGTCCAGCATTTT.

This clone has a single count. DNA for the CDR3: TGTGCCAGCAACATTCAGGGCTACAATGAGCAGTTCTTC. This codes for CASNIQGYNEQFF. V is TRBV7-2 and J is TRBJ2-1, with a possible D match to TRBD1 (5 bases). Germline-derived CDR1 and CDR2 are SGHTA and FQGNSA. V was clipped by 7 bases and J by 3 bases, with 10 bases between them. The CDR3 is 13 residues long.

This clone was observed a handful of times. This CDR3 is also generated by other DNA sequences in the sample. The chain links TRBV27 to TRBJ2-7, with a weak D call TRBD1 (5 bases). Germline V CDR1 and CDR2: MNHEY, SMNVEV (reference sequence). The length of the CDR3 is 14 residues. V lost 2 bases and J 0 bases, leaving 8 bases between the germline ends. This CDR3 is CASSLGQGSYEQYF. CDR3 sequence (DNA): TGTGCCAGCAGTTTAGGTCAGGGCTCCTACGAGCAGTACTTC.

This clone occurred a few times. This chain connects TRBV6-5 to TRBJ2-7; no firm D call. CDR1 and CDR2 (germline): MNHEY, SVGAGI. V was cut by 3 bases and J by 6 bases, with 21 bases left in between. The CDR3 consists of 16 residues. The CDR3 loop is CASSYLPPRSQSEQYF. The CDR3 DNA is TGTGCCAGCAGTTATCTCCCCCCTAGGTCTCAAAGCGAGCAGTACTTC.

This clone was seen only once. The chain employs TRBV18 and TRBJ1-3; D uncertain. Between the trimmed V and J ends, which lost 4 bases and 2 bases, there was a span of 12 bases. Germline V gives CDR1 KGHSH, CDR2 LQKENI. The CDR3 length is 15 residues. The CDR3 is CASSLGLFPGNTIYF. The CDR3 bases are TGTGCCAGCTCACTCGGACTGTTCCCTGGAAACACCATATATTTT.

The chain carries TRBV5-1 and TRBJ2-1; 7 positions agree with TRBD2. The CDR3 is made up of 14 amino acids. Trimming removed 1 base from V and 8 bases from J; junction bases left unmatched: 6. From germline, CDR1 is SGHRS and CDR2 YFSETQ. The CDR3 sequence: CASSLSTTSYEQFF. The CDR3 DNA reads as TGCGCCAGCAGCTTGAGTACGACTAGCTATGAGCAGTTCTTC. The variable domain in full, with the rest retrieved from reference TRBV5-1 and TRBJ2-1, is KAGVTQTPRYLIKTRGQQVTLSCSPISGHRSVSWYQQTPGQGLQFLFEYFSETQRNKGNFPGRFSGRQFSNSRSEMNVSTLELGDSALYLCASSLSTTSYEQFFGPGTRLTVL.

The chain has TRBV6-5 and TRBJ2-3; tentative D call: TRBD1 (5 bases). There are 11 residues in the CDR3. Trimming left V 8 bases short and J 10 bases short, with 13 bases between. The germline gives CDR1 MNHEY, CDR2 SVGAGI. The CDR3 sequence: CASSTQGAQYF. The CDR3 bases are TGTGCCAGCTCTACCCAAGGGGCGCAGTATTTT.

The V and J genes are TRBV4-1 and TRBJ2-2, with TRBD2 identical over 7 bases. V was pared by 0 bases and J by 3 bases, with 7 bases of the junction left unmatched. The CDR3 totals 17 residues. Germline values: CDR1 MGHRA, CDR2 YSYEKL. The CDR3 region is CASSQDQWRGYTGELFF. The CDR3 DNA sequence: TGCGCCAGCAGCCAAGATCAATGGCGGGGGTACACCGGGGAGCTGTTTTTT.

This clone appeared once. The chain uses TRBV6-5 and TRBJ1-1; weak D call: TRBD1 (6 bases). The CDR3 has 12 amino acids. Germline V gene lookup returns CDR1 MNHEY and CDR2 SVGAGI. Trimming pared 5 bases from V and 8 bases from J, leaving 12 bases between. The CDR3, as DNA: TGTGCCAGCAGTCCCGGGGGCCGAGAAGCTTTCTTT. Translation: CASSPGGREAFF.

This clone is medium-sized within its sample. Other DNA sequences from this sample encode an identical CDR3 as well. V and J are TRBV7-9 and TRBJ2-7; D possibly corresponds to TRBD1 (6 bases). Germline loops: CDR1 SEHNR, CDR2 FQNEAQ (reference sequence). V lost 0 bases to trimming and J lost 3 bases, with 6 bases between them. This CDR3 is built from 13 residues. CDR3 bases: TGTGCCAGCAGCTTAGCAGGGGGCTACGAGCAGTACTTC. Its protein is CASSLAGGYEQYF.

This chain connects TRBV15 to TRBJ1-1; TRBD1 matches at 8 bases. V lost 1 base and J lost 1; bases outside the gene matches: 14. The germline CDR1 and CDR2 sequences are LNHNV and YYDKDF (reference sequence). CDR3 length: 19 amino acids. The CDR3 protein is CATSRVWDRLGTPNTEAFF. CDR3 DNA sequence: TGTGCCACCAGCAGAGTTTGGGACAGGTTAGGGACCCCGAACACTGAAGCTTTCTTT.